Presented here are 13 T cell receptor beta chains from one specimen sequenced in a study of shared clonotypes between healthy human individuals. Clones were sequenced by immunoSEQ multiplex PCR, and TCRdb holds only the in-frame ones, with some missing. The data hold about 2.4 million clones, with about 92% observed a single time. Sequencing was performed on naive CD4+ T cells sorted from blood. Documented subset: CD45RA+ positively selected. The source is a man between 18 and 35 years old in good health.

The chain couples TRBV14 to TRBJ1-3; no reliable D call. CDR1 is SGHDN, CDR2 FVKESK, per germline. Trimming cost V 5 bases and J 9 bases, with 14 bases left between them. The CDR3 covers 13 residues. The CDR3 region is CASSGPRMGTIYF. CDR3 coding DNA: TGTGCCAGCAGCGGGCCCCGGATGGGCACCATATATTTT.

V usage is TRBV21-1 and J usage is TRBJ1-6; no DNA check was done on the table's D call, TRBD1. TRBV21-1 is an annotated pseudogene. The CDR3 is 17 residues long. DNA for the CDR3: TGTGCCAGCAGCAACTACAGGAGAAGGTGTGTCAGCTCACCCCTCCACTTT. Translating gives CASSNYRRRCVSSPLHF.

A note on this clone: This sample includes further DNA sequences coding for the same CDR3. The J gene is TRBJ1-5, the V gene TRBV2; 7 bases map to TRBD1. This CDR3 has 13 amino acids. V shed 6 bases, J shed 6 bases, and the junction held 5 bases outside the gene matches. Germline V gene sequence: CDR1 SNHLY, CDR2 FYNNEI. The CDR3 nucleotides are TGTGCCAGCAGCAAAGAGGGGGCTCAGCCCCAGCATTTT. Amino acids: CASSKEGAQPQHF.

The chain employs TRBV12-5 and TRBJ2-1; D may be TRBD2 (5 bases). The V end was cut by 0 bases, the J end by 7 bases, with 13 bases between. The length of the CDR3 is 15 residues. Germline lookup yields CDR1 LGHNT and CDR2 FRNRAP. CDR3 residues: CASGLVRGRENEQFF. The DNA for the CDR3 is TGTGCTAGTGGTTTGGTACGGGGTAGGGAAAATGAGCAGTTCTTC.

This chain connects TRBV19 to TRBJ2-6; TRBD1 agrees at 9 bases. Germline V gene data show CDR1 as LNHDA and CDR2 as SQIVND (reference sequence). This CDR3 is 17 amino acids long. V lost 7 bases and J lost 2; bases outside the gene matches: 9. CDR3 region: CASKRDRAQTGANVLTF. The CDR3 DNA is TGTGCCAGTAAGAGGGACAGGGCACAAACTGGGGCCAACGTCCTGACTTTC. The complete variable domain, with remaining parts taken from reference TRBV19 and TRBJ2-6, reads DGGITQSPKYLFRKEGQNVTLSCEQNLNHDAMYWYRQDPGQGLRLIYYSQIVNDFQKGDIAEGYSVSREKKESFPLTVTSAQKNPTAFYLCASKRDRAQTGANVLTFGAGSRLTVL.

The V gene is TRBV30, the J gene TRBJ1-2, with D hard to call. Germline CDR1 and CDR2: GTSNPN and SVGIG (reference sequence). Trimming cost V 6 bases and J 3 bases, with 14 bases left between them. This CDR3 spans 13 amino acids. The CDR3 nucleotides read TGTGCCTGCTGGACCCACGGGGACTATGGCTACACCTTC. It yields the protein CACWTHGDYGYTF. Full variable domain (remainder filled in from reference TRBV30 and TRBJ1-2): SQTIHQWPATLVQPVGSPLSLECTVEGTSNPNLYWYRQAAGRGLQLLFYSVGIGQISSEVPQNLSASRPQDRQFILSSKKLLLSDSGFYLCACWTHGDYGYTFGSGTRLTVV.

CDR3 residues: CASSELGQHEKLFF. The CDR3 DNA is TGTGCCAGCAGTGAGTTGGGACAACATGAAAAACTGTTTTTT. This chain connects TRBV2 to TRBJ1-4, with D tentatively TRBD1 (6 bases). V was cut by 3 bases and J by 6 bases, with 11 bases left in between. CDR1 and CDR2 (germline): SNHLY, FYNNEI. The CDR3 has 14 residues.

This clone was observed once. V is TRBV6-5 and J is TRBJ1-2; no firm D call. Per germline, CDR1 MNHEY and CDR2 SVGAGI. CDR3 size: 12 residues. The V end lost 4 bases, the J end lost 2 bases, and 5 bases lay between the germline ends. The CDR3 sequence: CASSSNNYGYTF. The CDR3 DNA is TGTGCCAGCAGTTCAAACAACTATGGCTACACCTTC.

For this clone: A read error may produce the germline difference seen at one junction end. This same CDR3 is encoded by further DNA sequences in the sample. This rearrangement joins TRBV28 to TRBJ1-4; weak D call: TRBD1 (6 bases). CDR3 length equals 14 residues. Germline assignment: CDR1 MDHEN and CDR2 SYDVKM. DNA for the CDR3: TGTGCCAGCAATCCGGGGGGCGCTAATGAGAAACTGTTTTTT. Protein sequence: CASNPGGANEKLFF.

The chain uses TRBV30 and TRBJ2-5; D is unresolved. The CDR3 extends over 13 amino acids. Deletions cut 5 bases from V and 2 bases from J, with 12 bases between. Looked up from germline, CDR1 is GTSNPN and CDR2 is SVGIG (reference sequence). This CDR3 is CAWAPSGQETQYF. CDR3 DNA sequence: TGTGCCTGGGCTCCGTCGGGTCAAGAGACCCAGTACTTC. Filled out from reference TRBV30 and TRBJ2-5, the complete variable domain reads SQTIHQWPATLVQPVGSPLSLECTVEGTSNPNLYWYRQAAGRGLQLLFYSVGIGQISSEVPQNLSASRPQDRQFILSSKKLLLSDSGFYLCAWAPSGQETQYFGPGTRLLVL.

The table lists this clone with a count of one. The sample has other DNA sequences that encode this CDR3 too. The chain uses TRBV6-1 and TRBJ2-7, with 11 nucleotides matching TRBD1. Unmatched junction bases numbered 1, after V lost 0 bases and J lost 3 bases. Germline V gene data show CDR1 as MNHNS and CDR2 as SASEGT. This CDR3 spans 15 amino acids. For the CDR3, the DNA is TGTGCCAGCAGTGAAGCCGGGACAGGGGGCTACGAGCAGTACTTC. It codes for CASSEAGTGGYEQYF.

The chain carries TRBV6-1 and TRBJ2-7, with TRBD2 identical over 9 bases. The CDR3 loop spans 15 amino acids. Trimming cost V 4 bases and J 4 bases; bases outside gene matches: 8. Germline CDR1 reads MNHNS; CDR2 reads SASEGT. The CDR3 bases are TGTGCCAGCAGTGGTTTCCTTCTAGCGGGGTACGAGCAGTACTTC. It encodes CASSGFLLAGYEQYF.

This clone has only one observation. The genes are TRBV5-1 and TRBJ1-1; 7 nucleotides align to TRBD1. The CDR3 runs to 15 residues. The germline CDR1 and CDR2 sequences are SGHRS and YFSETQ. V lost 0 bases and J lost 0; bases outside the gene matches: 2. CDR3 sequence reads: CASSLEGALNTEAFF. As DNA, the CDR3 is TGCGCCAGCAGCTTGGAGGGGGCGCTGAACACTGAAGCTTTCTTT.